The next 24 T cell receptor beta chains were all read from a single sample in a study of preoperative IRX-2 immunotherapy in early breast cancer. Method: immunoSEQ multiplex PCR; TCRdb's copy keeps in-frame clones and lacks some. The sample shows roughly 45,000 clones, about 95% of them seen only once. Treatment denoted: preoperative locoregional IRX-2 cytokine immunotherapy. Material: tumor tissue, obtained after IRX-2 immunotherapy. All receptors derive from a human donor with breast cancer.

The rearrangement joins TRBV15 to TRBJ1-2; D gene unclear. V was clipped by 0 bases and J by 10 bases, with 15 bases between them. This CDR3 is built from 14 residues. The V gene's germline CDR1 is LNHNV and CDR2 YYDKDF (reference sequence). CDR3 in amino acids: CATSREGSAQDYTF. The CDR3 bases are TGTGCCACCAGCAGAGAGGGGTCCGCCCAGGACTACACCTTC.

This sequence joins TRBV4-3 and TRBJ1-5; 11 nucleotides line up with TRBD1. Trimming took 2 bases from V and 0 from J; bases not matched to a gene: 3. Germline V gene sequence: CDR1 LGHNA, CDR2 YSLEER. The CDR3 contains 17 residues. Written as DNA, the CDR3 is TGCGCCAGCAGCCAAAGGGACAGGGGGGATAGCAATCAGCCCCAGCATTTT. It specifies CASSQRDRGDSNQPQHF.

The J gene is TRBJ1-5, the V gene TRBV28; D remains ambiguous. Trimming left V 6 bases short and J 0 bases short, with 15 bases between. The germline V gene has CDR1 MDHEN and CDR2 SYDVKM. This CDR3 region has 16 residues. The CDR3 nucleotides are TGTGCCAGCAGCCCCGGTGGGCGGGATAGCAATCAGCCCCAGCATTTT. Its translation is CASSPGGRDSNQPQHF. The entire variable domain, with the rest obtained from reference TRBV28 and TRBJ1-5, is as follows: DVKVTQSSRYLVKRTGEKVFLECVQDMDHENMFWYRQDPGLGLRLIYFSYDVKMKEKGDIPEGYSVSREKKERFSLILESASTNQTSMYLCASSPGGRDSNQPQHFGDGTRLSIL.

A single count supports this clone. The V gene is TRBV5-6, the J gene TRBJ2-7, with TRBD1 identical over 9 bases. Germline loops: CDR1 SGHDT, CDR2 YYEEEE. Trimming took 5 bases from V and 6 from J; bases not matched to a gene: 9. CDR3 length: 14 residues. In DNA form, the CDR3 reads TGTGCCAGCAGGCCCCCCGACAGGGGGGCCGAGCAGTACTTC. Its protein is CASRPPDRGAEQYF.

The chain carries TRBV28 and TRBJ1-4; 8 bases align to TRBD1. The CDR3 length is 15 residues. Germline V gene data show CDR1 as MDHEN and CDR2 as SYDVKM. The V segment lost 8 bases and the J segment 7 bases; nucleotides outside the gene matches: 12. The CDR3 loop is CASGANTGGGEKLFF. DNA for the CDR3: TGTGCCAGCGGAGCAAACACAGGGGGTGGTGAAAAACTGTTTTTT.

The V gene is TRBV7-2, the J gene TRBJ1-2; the D is unclear. The germline gives CDR1 SGHTA, CDR2 FQGNSA. The CDR3 is made up of 16 amino acids. V gave up 3 bases and J gave up 7 bases, with 21 bases separating them. DNA for the CDR3: TGTGCCAGCAGCTTGAATCCTGCGCTGGCTTATCGTGGCTACACCTTC. Translating gives CASSLNPALAYRGYTF.

This chain uses TRBV6-1 with TRBJ1-5; D remains unclear. V shed 7 bases and J shed 2 bases, with 9 bases lying between them. There are 13 residues in the CDR3. Germline-derived CDR1 and CDR2 are MNHNS and SASEGT. The CDR3 bases are TGTGCCAGCAACCGTTGGGGCAATCAGCCCCAGCATTTT. Encoded protein: CASNRWGNQPQHF.

The chain employs TRBV7-2 and TRBJ2-1; 11 bases line up with TRBD1. Trimming at V came to 5 bases and at J to 4 bases, leaving 4 bases not matched to a gene. CDR3 length equals 15 residues. Germline V gives CDR1 SGHTA, CDR2 FQGNSA. The CDR3 bases are TGTGCCAGCAGCCCCGGGACAGGGGGGTACAATGAGCAGTTCTTC. This sequence encodes CASSPGTGGYNEQFF. The whole variable domain, remainder taken from reference TRBV7-2 and TRBJ2-1, is GAGVSQSPSNKVTEKGKDVELRCDPISGHTALYWYRQSLGQGLEFLIYFQGNSAPDKSGLPSDRFSAERTGGSVSTLTIQRTQQEDSAVYLCASSPGTGGYNEQFFGPGTRLTVL.

This chain uses TRBV29-1 with TRBJ2-1; D is possibly TRBD1 (6 bases). The CDR3 has 10 residues. V lost 5 bases to trimming and J lost 10 bases, with 9 bases between them. CDR1 is SQVTM and CDR2 is ANQGSEA in the germline V gene. The CDR3 nucleotides are TGCAGCGTTCCAGGGACAGAGCAGTTCTTC. Protein sequence: CSVPGTEQFF.

The rearrangement links TRBV15 to TRBJ2-7; TRBD1 matches at 10 bases. Germline values: CDR1 LNHNV, CDR2 YYDKDF (reference sequence). The J segment lost 3 bases and the V segment lost 0 bases, leaving 8 bases of the junction unmatched. This CDR3 spans 17 amino acids. Here the CDR3 DNA reads TGTGCCACCAGCAGAGATCTCGGGACAGGGGTCGGCTACGAGCAGTACTTC. Protein: CATSRDLGTGVGYEQYF. The full variable domain, rest sourced from reference TRBV15 and TRBJ2-7, is DAMVIQNPRYQVTQFGKPVTLSCSQTLNHNVMYWYQQKSSQAPKLLFHYYDKDFNNEADTPDNFQSRRPNTSFCFLDIRSPGLGDTAMYLCATSRDLGTGVGYEQYFGPGTRLTVT.

This chain uses TRBV5-1 with TRBJ1-1; TRBD1 agrees at 7 bases. Germline CDR1 and CDR2: SGHRS and YFSETQ. J lost 7 bases, V lost 4 bases, and 10 bases had no gene match. This CDR3 has 14 amino acids. The CDR3 sequence is CASSLSGTELEAFF. The CDR3 DNA is TGCGCCAGCAGCCTCTCCGGGACAGAGCTTGAAGCTTTCTTT.

V usage is TRBV7-6 and J usage is TRBJ2-1; 14 bases are a match to TRBD2. Trimming took 7 bases from V and 7 from J; bases not matched to a gene: 6. The CDR3 loop spans 15 amino acids. CDR1 and CDR2 (germline): SGHVS, FNYEAQ. The CDR3 reads CASTIGLAGGNEQFF. The CDR3 nucleotides are TGTGCCAGCACTATAGGACTAGCGGGAGGAAATGAGCAGTTCTTC. The whole variable domain, filled in from reference TRBV7-6 and TRBJ2-1, reads GAGVSQSPRYKVTKRGQDVALRCDPISGHVSLYWYRQALGQGPEFLTYFNYEAQQDKSGLPNDRFSAERPEGSISTLTIQRTEQRDSAMYRCASTIGLAGGNEQFFGPGTRLTVL.

The chain couples TRBV2 to TRBJ2-7; D is unresolved. The V gene's germline CDR1 is SNHLY and CDR2 FYNNEI. V lost 7 bases to trimming and J lost 0 bases, with 13 bases between them. This CDR3 is 14 amino acids long. CDR3 sequence: CASNWTPSSYEQYF. In nucleotides, the CDR3 is TGTGCCAGCAACTGGACGCCGAGCTCCTACGAGCAGTACTTC.

Here the CDR3 DNA reads TGTGCCAGCAGCTCCACGGCTCCTTCTGGGGCCAACGTCCTGACTTTC. This gives the protein CASSSTAPSGANVLTF. The genes are TRBV7-6 and TRBJ2-6; D gene ambiguous. The CDR3 spans 16 residues. V dropped 4 bases and J dropped 1 base, with 11 bases sitting between them. CDR1 and CDR2 from the germline V gene are SGHVS and FNYEAQ.

This clone was recorded only once. The chain combines TRBV5-4 with TRBJ2-5; D is possibly TRBD1 (5 bases). Germline V lookup: CDR1 SGHNT, CDR2 YYREEE (reference sequence). This CDR3 has 13 residues. Between the trimmed V and J ends, which lost 3 bases and 5 bases, there was a span of 11 bases. Written as DNA, the CDR3 is TGTGCCAGCAGCTCCCCAGGGTTCGAGACCCAGTACTTC. Translating gives CASSSPGFETQYF.

The V call is TRBV4-1, the J call TRBJ1-1; perhaps TRBD1 as D (5 bases). V gave up 3 bases and J gave up 2 bases, with 16 bases separating them. CDR3 length equals 16 residues. Germline lookup yields CDR1 MGHRA and CDR2 YSYEKL. CDR3 coding DNA: TGCGCCAGCAGCCACCAACGAAATCAGGGTAACACTGAAGCTTTCTTT. Its translation is CASSHQRNQGNTEAFF.

The chain recombines TRBV4-3 with TRBJ2-3; D may be TRBD2 (6 bases). The germline gives CDR1 LGHNA, CDR2 YSLEER. The CDR3 is 17 amino acids. V gave up 1 base and J gave up 5 bases, with 19 bases separating them. CDR3 protein: CASSQVLGTARGDTQYF. In nucleotides, the CDR3 is TGCGCCAGCAGCCAAGTCCTCGGGACTGCAAGGGGAGATACGCAGTATTTT.

V gene TRBV6-5 combines with J gene TRBJ2-7; D gene uncertain. CDR1 is MNHEY, CDR2 SVGAGI, per germline. This CDR3 is 15 amino acids long. V lost 5 bases and J 1 base, leaving 15 bases between the germline ends. CDR3 nucleotide sequence: TGTGCCAGCAGTATGGCCCCGAACCCGTCCTACGAGCAGTACTTC. Amino acids: CASSMAPNPSYEQYF.

The chain recombines TRBV16 with TRBJ1-1; D gene unclear. The CDR3 consists of 15 residues. In germline, CDR1 is KGHSY, CDR2 FQNENV. Deletions cut 1 base from V and 0 bases from J, with 9 bases between. CDR3 sequence (DNA): TGTGCCAGCAGCCAATTACCTACCATGAACACTGAAGCTTTCTTT. Residues: CASSQLPTMNTEAFF.

Only one count was recorded for this clone. J is TRBJ1-1 and V is TRBV6-6, with 7 bases fitting TRBD1. The V gene's germline CDR1 is MNHNY and CDR2 SVGAGI (reference sequence). The CDR3 runs to 11 residues. V lost 10 bases to trimming and J lost 6 bases; unmatched junction nucleotides: 5. The chain's CDR3 is CATQGGAEAFF. In DNA form, the CDR3 reads TGTGCCACCCAGGGGGGCGCTGAAGCTTTCTTT.

The V and J genes are TRBV27 and TRBJ1-1; weak D call: TRBD1 (5 bases). CDR3 size: 13 residues. Trimming took 8 bases from V and 1 from J, leaving 11 bases between them. Germline V gene sequence: CDR1 MNHEY, CDR2 SMNVEV (reference sequence). The CDR3 DNA sequence: TGTGCCAGCGGTAGGGGAACGAACACTGAAGCTTTCTTT. Its translation is CASGRGTNTEAFF.

The rearrangement links TRBV7-2 to TRBJ2-3, with 11 bases identical to TRBD2. CDR1 is SGHTA and CDR2 is FQGNSA in the germline V gene. V gave up 3 bases and J gave up 3 bases; unmatched junction bases: 5. CDR3 size: 16 residues. The CDR3: CASSLLAGGPTDTQYF. In DNA form, the CDR3 reads TGTGCCAGCAGCTTGTTAGCGGGAGGGCCTACAGATACGCAGTATTTT.

V is TRBV28 and J is TRBJ2-5; D is ambiguous. This CDR3 contains 13 residues. The V and J ends lost 3 bases and 2 bases respectively, with 7 bases between them. Germline V CDR1 and CDR2: MDHEN, SYDVKM. The CDR3 here is CASSFGQQETQYF. DNA of the CDR3: TGTGCCAGCAGTTTTGGGCAGCAAGAGACCCAGTACTTC.

CDR3 sequence reads: CASSAWRSYEQYF. The CDR3 nucleotides are TGTGCCAGCAGCGCTTGGCGGTCCTACGAGCAGTACTTC. The chain joins TRBV11-1 to TRBJ2-7; D is unclear. CDR1 is SGHAT and CDR2 is FQDESV in the germline V gene (reference sequence). The CDR3 consists of 13 residues. Trimming removed 5 bases at V and 1 base at J, with 9 bases between.